This T cell receptor beta chain was identified during a study of response to subunit inactivated influenza vaccine. Study-level points and caveats: The authors suggested that every seasonal influenza vaccination recruits few new T cells.

About this clonotype itself: The antigen remains unidentified.

CDR1 MNHNS and CDR2 SASEGT come from the germline V gene. Unmatched junction bases numbered 6, after V lost 8 bases and J lost 0 bases. The CDR3 has 15 residues. TCRdb re-called the RT-PCR reads with MiXCR, one entry per CDR3 protein. The repertoire includes 550,000 to 800,000 distinct CDR3 sequences, 15% to 18% of them detected once, and about 9.9% sits in the top ten. This sequence originates from a middle-aged man who received an inactivated influenza vaccine. Sequencing used PBMCs from blood, obtained roughly 12 days after vaccination. V and J are TRBV6-1 and TRBJ2-2, with 7 bases matching TRBD1. The CDR3 sequence: CASAEGGANTGELFF. CDR3 DNA sequence: TGTGCCAGCGCCGAAGGGGGCGCGAACACCGGGGAGCTGTTTTTT.